A selection of T cell receptor beta chains follows, all from one sample in a study of beta chain features in type 1 diabetes. TCRdb keeps only in-frame clones here, not all; method: immunoSEQ multiplex PCR. The profile covers over 100,000 clones, with less than 20% appearing a single time and roughly 2.5% taken by the ten largest. The sequenced sample consisted of central memory CD4+ T cells from blood. The receptors derive from a man aged 25-40 years with type 1 diabetes. Both conserved end residues are part of each CDR3. D genes are given only for firm matches. A row's size may be missing; if present it is once, few, many or a size class.

>few|TRBV27|.|TRBJ2-7|14
TGTGCCAGCAGTTGGGGGGCTACTGATTACGAGCAGTACTTC
CASSWGATDYEQYF
>few|TRBV7-2|TRBD1|TRBJ2-2|15
TGTGCCAGCAGCTCGGGACAGGGAGCAGGCGGGGAGCTGTTTTTT
CASSSGQGAGGELFF
>.|TRBV30|TRBD2|TRBJ2-5|12
TGTGCCCACGGGGGGTACCAAGAGACCCAGTACTTC
CAHGGYQETQYF
>few|TRBV7-9|.|TRBJ1-4|12
TGTGCCAGCAGTCGAGAATCCGAAAAACTGTTTTTT
CASSRESEKLFF
>few|TRBV29-1|TRBD2|TRBJ2-2|14
TGCAGCTCCATGGGGGGGACCAACACCGGGGAGCTGTTTTTT
CSSMGGTNTGELFF
>.|TRBV7-2|TRBD1|TRBJ1-2|15
TGTGCCAGCAGCCCATGGGGCAGGGGGCAGGATGGCTACACCTTC
CASSPWGRGQDGYTF
>.|TRBV21-1|.|TRBJ2-5|11
TGTGCCAGCAACCCAGACAGACGGCAGTACTTC
CASNPDRRQYF
>.|TRBV6-1|.|TRBJ2-7|14
TGTGCCAGCAGTCTCAACCAAGACTCCTACGAGCAGTACTTC
CASSLNQDSYEQYF
>few|TRBV19|TRBD1|TRBJ2-5|15
TGTGCCAGTACCCCAGACAGGGGAGGAAAAGAGACCCAGTACTTC
CASTPDRGGKETQYF
>.|TRBV2|.|TRBJ1-1|12
TGTGCCAGCAGTACAGGGTACACTGAAGCTTTCTTT
CASSTGYTEAFF
>few|TRBV9|.|TRBJ2-5|16
TGTGCCAGCAGCGTAGGGGCTAAAGCCGGTGCGGAGACCCAGTACTTC
CASSVGAKAGAETQYF
>.|TRBV4-3|TRBD1|TRBJ1-5|15
TGCGCCAGCAGCCAAGATGGACAGGGAGGTCAGCCCCAGCATTTT
CASSQDGQGGQPQHF
>.|TRBV27|TRBD1|TRBJ2-2|16
TGTGCCAGCAGTCGGGACAGGGCGTCGAACACCGGGGAGCTGTTTTTT
CASSRDRASNTGELFF
>.|TRBV2|.|TRBJ2-6|14
TGTGCCAGCAGTGAGAGGCCCGGGGCCAACGTCCTGACTTTC
CASSERPGANVLTF
>many|TRBV18|.|TRBJ2-5|13
TGTGCCAGCTCACCATCTTCCGGGGAGACCCAGTACTTC
CASSPSSGETQYF
>.|TRBV6-5|.|TRBJ2-7|14
TGTGCCAGCAGTCGGGACCGCAGGACCTACGAGCAGTACTTC
CASSRDRRTYEQYF
>few|TRBV6-5|.|TRBJ1-6|15
TGTGCCAGCAGTGCACCGACGGGTAGGAATTCACCCCTCCACTTT
CASSAPTGRNSPLHF
>many|TRBV18|TRBD1|TRBJ2-1|14
TGTGCCAGCTCAGTCTTGGACAGGGGCAATGAGCAGTTCTTC
CASSVLDRGNEQFF
>few|TRBV18|.|TRBJ2-1|15
TGTGCCAGCTCACCACAGGGGGACTTCTACAATGAGCAGTTCTTC
CASSPQGDFYNEQFF
>.|TRBV29-1|.|TRBJ1-4|13
TGCAGCGTTGTCCCTACAGAGGAGGAAAAACTGTTTTTT
CSVVPTEEEKLFF
>.|TRBV28|TRBD1|TRBJ2-7|11
TGTGCCAGCAGTTTAGTGGGACAGTCGTACTTC
CASSLVGQSYF
>.|TRBV7-2|TRBD2|TRBJ2-1|15
TGTGCCAGCAGCCGAACTAGCGGGGGGGCAAATGAGCAGTTCTTC
CASSRTSGGANEQFF
>few|TRBV10-3|.|TRBJ1-4|13
TGTGCCTCACAACTGGGGGCGGGTGAAAAACTGTTTTTT
CASQLGAGEKLFF
>few|TRBV5-1|.|TRBJ2-2|14
TGCGCCAGCAGCGAGCGCCCCAACACCGGGGAGCTGTTTTTT
CASSERPNTGELFF
>many|TRBV7-9|.|TRBJ2-3|14
TGTGCCAGCAGCCCGGACCTGGGGTGGGATACGCAGTATTTT
CASSPDLGWDTQYF
>few|TRBV5-1|.|TRBJ2-2|17
TGCGCCAGCAGCTTGGTTGGGACATCTAAATCGTCTGGGGAGCTGTTTTTT
CASSLVGTSKSSGELFF
>.|TRBV29-1|.|TRBJ2-3|13
TGCAGCGATCAGGAGCAGGGCACAGATACGCAGTATTTT
CSDQEQGTDTQYF
>.|TRBV10-3|TRBD2|TRBJ2-3|18
TGTGCCATCAGCATCGCTCCCAGCGGGGGCCCCCTCGGAGATACGCAGTATTTT
CAISIAPSGGPLGDTQYF
>many|TRBV7-9|.|TRBJ1-2|15
TGTGCCAGCAGCCCCCAGGGCAAGCCATCTAACGGCTACACCTTC
CASSPQGKPSNGYTF
>many|TRBV2|.|TRBJ1-2|13
TGTGCCAGCAGTGAGGATCGCTCCTATGGCTACACCTTC
CASSEDRSYGYTF
>.|TRBV11-2|.|TRBJ2-7|14
TGTGCCAGCAGCCGAGGGTTTCAGCACTACGAGCAGTACTTC
CASSRGFQHYEQYF
>few|TRBV29-1|TRBD1|TRBJ2-7|14
TGCAGCGTACTCGGACAGGGGGCAGACTACGAGCAGTACTTC
CSVLGQGADYEQYF
>.|TRBV7-8|.|TRBJ2-7|15
TGTGCCAGCAGCTTAACTTTCACAGGATCCTACGAGCAGTACTTC
CASSLTFTGSYEQYF
>.|TRBV4-3|.|TRBJ2-5|15
TGCGCCAGCAGCCCTACGGGAGTGGACCAAGAGACCCAGTACTTC
CASSPTGVDQETQYF
>.|TRBV5-4|.|TRBJ2-5|14
TGTGCCAGCAGCCCCACGGAGCGGCCAGAGACCCAGTACTTC
CASSPTERPETQYF
>few|TRBV30|.|TRBJ1-5|17
TGTGCCTGGAGTGTACAAAGAGGGGGAAGGGGCAATCAGCCCCAGCATTTT
CAWSVQRGGRGNQPQHF
>few|TRBV2|.|TRBJ1-5|13
TGTGCCAGCAGTGAAGTCTTGGAACAGCCCCAGCATTTT
CASSEVLEQPQHF
>.|TRBV18|.|TRBJ1-5|16
TGTGCCAGCTCTTCAAATTCGCACCCTAGCAATCAGCCCCAGCATTTT
CASSSNSHPSNQPQHF
>few|TRBV10-3|TRBD1|TRBJ2-3|15
TGTGCCATCAGCCACAGGGGCGAGGCCACAGATACGCAGTATTTT
CAISHRGEATDTQYF
>.|TRBV9|TRBD1|TRBJ1-1|14
TGTGCCAGCAGCAAGAGGGGGCGGCAAGATGAAGCTTTCTTT
CASSKRGRQDEAFF
>many|TRBV5-1|.|TRBJ1-1|14
TGCGCCAGCAGCCCCTGGTTGGGGGACGCTGAAGCTTTCTTT
CASSPWLGDAEAFF
>few|TRBV7-9|TRBD1|TRBJ2-7|15
TGTGCCAGCATGAGGTACGGGGACAGGGTTCACGAGCAGTACTTC
CASMRYGDRVHEQYF
>.|TRBV9|TRBD1|TRBJ2-2|17
TGTGCCAGCAGCGCCGAGGGACAGGGGGCAAAGACCGGGGAGCTGTTTTTT
CASSAEGQGAKTGELFF
>few|TRBV6-5|.|TRBJ2-5|14
TGTGCCAGCAGCCTAAACTGGGGCGGAGAGACCCAGTACTTC
CASSLNWGGETQYF
>few|TRBV7-9|.|TRBJ2-1|14
TGTGCCAGCAGCCTGATGGACGTTGGCAATGAGCAGTTCTTC
CASSLMDVGNEQFF
>few|TRBV10-3|TRBD2|TRBJ2-7|15
TGTGCCATCAGTGAGCCAGGAGCGGGGGCCTACGAGCAGTACTTC
CAISEPGAGAYEQYF
>few|TRBV7-8|TRBD2|TRBJ2-1|13
TGTGCCAGCAGTTTTAGCGGGGGAAATGAGCAGTTCTTC
CASSFSGGNEQFF
>.|TRBV6-5|.|TRBJ2-7|13
TGTGCCAGCAGGCAGAACCAAGCCTACGAGCAGTACTTC
CASRQNQAYEQYF
>.|TRBV5-1|.|TRBJ2-1|14
TGCGCCAGCAGCTTAGGTTTCTCCTACAATGAGCAGTTCTTC
CASSLGFSYNEQFF
>.|TRBV5-8|TRBD1|TRBJ1-2|16
TGTGCCAGCAGCCCGAAATCGGGGACAGGGTGGTATGGCTACACCTTC
CASSPKSGTGWYGYTF
>.|TRBV9|.|TRBJ2-2|15
TGTGCCAGCAGCCAAGGGGGTTTGAACACCGGGGAGCTGTTTTTT
CASSQGGLNTGELFF
>.|TRBV19|TRBD2|TRBJ2-3|16
TGTGCCAGTAGTGGTCGGACTAGCGGGGATAGAGATACGCAGTATTTT
CASSGRTSGDRDTQYF
>.|TRBV5-1|.|TRBJ2-7|13
TGCGCCAGCAGCTTGGAGGGGTACTACGAGCAGTACTTC
CASSLEGYYEQYF
>few|TRBV7-6|.|TRBJ2-7|16
TGTGCCAGCAGCTTAGCGCTGGCAGGGAGCTCCTACGAGCAGTACTTC
CASSLALAGSSYEQYF
>few|TRBV6-5|.|TRBJ2-3|16
TGTGCCAGCAGTTACTCGGGCGCGGGGCACACAGATACGCAGTATTTT
CASSYSGAGHTDTQYF
>.|TRBV2|.|TRBJ2-5|14
TGTGCCAGCAGTGAAAGCCAGGGGAAAGAGACCCAGTACTTC
CASSESQGKETQYF
>many|TRBV7-2|.|TRBJ2-2|16
TGTGCCAGCAGCTTAATTCCCACAGGCGTCACCGGGGAGCTGTTTTTT
CASSLIPTGVTGELFF
>few|TRBV4-3|TRBD1|TRBJ1-4|13
TGCGCCAGCAGCCAAGAAACAGGGGGAAAACTGTTTTTT
CASSQETGGKLFF
>few|TRBV2|.|TRBJ2-7|14
TGTGCCAGCAACCCAGTCCAGGCGGACTACGAGCAGTACTTC
CASNPVQADYEQYF